The rows below give T cell receptor beta chains drawn from one sample of a study of blood T cell repertoires in COVID-19. Clones were read by immunoSEQ multiplex PCR, and TCRdb kept only the in-frame ones, dropping some. The sample includes roughly 70,000 clones, around 90% of them seen just once. The sample comprised peripheral blood. The source is a human donor in a cohort sampled during active COVID-19. CDR3s include the opening cysteine and the closing phenylalanine or tryptophan. Fields, in order: clone size, V gene, D gene, J gene, CDR3 DNA, CDR3 protein. D genes are given only for firm matches. Clone size is shown for a subset of rows, as once, few, many or a class of expanded clone.

NA,TRBV7-2,TRBD2,TRBJ2-7,TGTGCCAGCAGCTCTCAGGGACTAGCGGGAGGCGAGCAGTACTTC,CASSSQGLAGGEQYF
NA,TRBV4-1,NA,TRBJ2-4,TGCGCCAGCAGCCCTTCAGGGGAGCCTTCCAAAAACATTCAGTACTTC,CASSPSGEPSKNIQYF
NA,TRBV5-1,TRBD2,TRBJ2-7,TGCGCCAGCAGCTTGGTCATGGCGGGGGGATTCTACGAGCAGTACTTC,CASSLVMAGGFYEQYF
NA,TRBV19,TRBD2,TRBJ2-5,TGTGCCAGTAGTATAGGGCGGACTAGCGGAACAGAGACCCAGTACTTC,CASSIGRTSGTETQYF
NA,TRBV28,TRBD2,TRBJ2-3,TGTGCCAGCAACCCTGGGACTAGGCGCACAGATACGCAGTATTTT,CASNPGTRRTDTQYF
few,TRBV4-1,TRBD1,TRBJ1-5,TGCGCCAGCAGCCAAGAGGTGACAGGGGATCAGCCCCAGCATTTT,CASSQEVTGDQPQHF
NA,TRBV7-9,TRBD2,TRBJ2-7,TGTGCCAGCAGCTTAGGTACTAGCGGGAGCCACGAGCAGTACTTC,CASSLGTSGSHEQYF
NA,TRBV25-1,NA,TRBJ2-5,TGTGCCAGCAGTGACCCCTTTGGCGGGACCCAGTACTTC,CASSDPFGGTQYF
NA,TRBV7-3,TRBD2,TRBJ2-3,TGTGCCAGCAGTCCTAGCGGGAGTAGTGATACGCAGTATTTT,CASSPSGSSDTQYF
NA,TRBV5-1,TRBD1,TRBJ2-1,TGCGCCAGCTTCGAAGTACAGGGGGCCTACAATGAGCAGTTCTTC,CASFEVQGAYNEQFF
NA,TRBV7-9,TRBD2,TRBJ2-2,TGTGCCAGCAGCTTACTCCGGGGGGTCGGCACCGGGGAGCTGTTTTTT,CASSLLRGVGTGELFF
NA,TRBV6-6,TRBD1,TRBJ2-1,TGTGCCAGCAGTTACTCGAGAGGGGGCTACCCGAAGTTCTTC,CASSYSRGGYPKFF
NA,TRBV28,TRBD1,TRBJ1-2,TGTGCCAGCAGTTTAGCACAGGGGGTTAGTGGCTACACCTTC,CASSLAQGVSGYTF
NA,TRBV20-1,NA,TRBJ2-5,TGCAGTGCTAGTGCGACCAGCAGGGAGACCCAGTACTTC,CSASATSRETQYF
few,TRBV2,TRBD2,TRBJ2-1,TGTGCCAGCAGTTCGGGACTAGTCATCCCGGGTGAGCAGTTCTTC,CASSSGLVIPGEQFF
NA,TRBV18,TRBD1,TRBJ1-1,TGTGCCAGCTCACGACAGGGAGGTGGGGAAGCTTTCTTT,CASSRQGGGEAFF
NA,TRBV24-1,TRBD1,TRBJ1-1,TGTGCCACCAGTGATCCTCGGACAGGGGGCACTGAAGCTTTCTTT,CATSDPRTGGTEAFF